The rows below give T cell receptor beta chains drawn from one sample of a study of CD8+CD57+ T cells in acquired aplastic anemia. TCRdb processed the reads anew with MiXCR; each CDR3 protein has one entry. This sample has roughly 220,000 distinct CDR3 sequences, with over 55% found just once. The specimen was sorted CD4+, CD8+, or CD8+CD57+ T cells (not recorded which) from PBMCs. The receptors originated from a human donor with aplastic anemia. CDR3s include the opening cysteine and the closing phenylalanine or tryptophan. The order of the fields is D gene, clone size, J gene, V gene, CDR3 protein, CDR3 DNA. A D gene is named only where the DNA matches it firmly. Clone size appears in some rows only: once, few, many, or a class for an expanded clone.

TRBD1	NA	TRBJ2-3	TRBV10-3	CAITLGTGPADTQYF	TGTGCCATCACCTTGGGGACAGGGCCAGCAGATACGCAGTATTTT
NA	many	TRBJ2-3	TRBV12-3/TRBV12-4	CASSPGPGGTDTQYF	TGTGCCAGCAGCCCCGGTCCCGGTGGCACAGATACGCAGTATTTT
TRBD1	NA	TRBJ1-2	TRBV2	CASSGQGTGYTF	TGTGCCAGCAGTGGACAGGGGACGGGCTACACCTTC
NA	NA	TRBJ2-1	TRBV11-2	CASSLSGNNEQFF	TGTGCCAGCAGCTTATCCGGTAACAATGAGCAGTTCTTC
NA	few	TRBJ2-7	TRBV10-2	CARNGLGTLHYEQYF	TGCGCCAGAAATGGTCTAGGGACACTCCACTACGAGCAGTACTTC
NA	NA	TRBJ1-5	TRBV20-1	CSARVADQPQHF	TGCAGTGCTAGGGTCGCGGATCAGCCCCAGCATTTT
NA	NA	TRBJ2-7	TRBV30	CAWSKSYEQYF	TGTGCCTGGAGTAAGTCCTACGAGCAGTACTTC
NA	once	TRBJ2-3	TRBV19	CASSDRTPGTQYF	TGTGCCAGTAGTGACCGAACACCAGGTACGCAGTATTTT
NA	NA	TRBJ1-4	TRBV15	CATRGEKLFF	TGTGCCACCAGAGGTGAAAAACTGTTTTTT
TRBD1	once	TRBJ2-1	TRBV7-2	CASSFTPGQAYNEQFF	TGTGCCAGCAGCTTCACACCGGGACAGGCCTACAATGAGCAGTTCTTC
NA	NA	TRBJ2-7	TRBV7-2	CASSAPGDYSYEQYF	TGTGCCAGCAGCGCCCCGGGGGATTACTCCTACGAGCAGTACTTC
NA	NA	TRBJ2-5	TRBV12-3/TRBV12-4	CASSSSHQETQYF	TGTGCCAGCAGTTCGAGTCATCAAGAGACCCAGTACTTC
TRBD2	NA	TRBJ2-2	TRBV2	CASRGAGGSIGELFF	TGTGCCAGCAGGGGAGCGGGAGGAAGTATCGGGGAGCTGTTTTTT
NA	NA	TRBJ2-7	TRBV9	CASSVDTRVTYEQYF	TGTGCCAGCAGCGTGGATACCCGGGTGACCTACGAGCAGTACTTC
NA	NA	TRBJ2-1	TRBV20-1	CSARPHGIYNEQFF	TGCAGTGCTAGACCCCACGGGATTTACAATGAGCAGTTCTTC
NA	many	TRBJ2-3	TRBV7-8	CASRGGLVGDTQYF	TGTGCCAGCAGAGGGGGACTGGTCGGGGATACGCAGTATTTT
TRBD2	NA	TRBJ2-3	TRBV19	CASSMTSGSTDTQYF	TGTGCCAGTAGTATGACTAGCGGGAGCACAGATACGCAGTATTTT
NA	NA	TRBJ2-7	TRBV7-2	CASSLLGGRWVEQYF	TGTGCTAGCAGCTTATTGGGGGGGCGCTGGGTCGAGCAGTACTTC
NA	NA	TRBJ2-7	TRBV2	CASRFGQLSYEQYF	TGTGCCAGCAGGTTTGGTCAGCTCTCCTACGAGCAGTACTTC
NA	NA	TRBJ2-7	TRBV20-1	CSAQGRAYEQYF	TGCAGTGCCCAGGGGCGGGCCTACGAGCAGTACTTC
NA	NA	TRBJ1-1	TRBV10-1	CAASTWGNTEAFF	TGCGCCGCCAGCACGTGGGGGAACACTGAAGCTTTCTTT
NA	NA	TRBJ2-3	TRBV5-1	CASNSRTDTQYF	TGCGCCAGCAACTCCCGCACGGATACGCAGTATTTT
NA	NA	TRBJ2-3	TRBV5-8	CASSLVDTQYF	TGTGCCAGCAGCTTGGTTGATACGCAGTATTTT
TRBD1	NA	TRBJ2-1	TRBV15	CATNSSRLGQGANEQFF	TGTGCCACCAACAGCTCCAGGTTGGGACAGGGGGCGAATGAGCAGTTCTTC
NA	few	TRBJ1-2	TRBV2	CASSASGGGNYGYTF	TGTGCCAGCAGTGCCTCCGGAGGGGGGAACTATGGCTACACCTTC
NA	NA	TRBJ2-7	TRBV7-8	CASSLGIAYEQYF	TGTGCCAGCAGCTTAGGTATAGCCTACGAGCAGTACTTC
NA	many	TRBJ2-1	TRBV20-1	CSASRRGYEGPYNEQFF	TGCAGTGCTAGCCGCCGAGGGTACGAGGGCCCTTACAATGAGCAGTTCTTC
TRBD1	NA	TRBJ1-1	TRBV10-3	CAISEFSGGKAFF	TGTGCCATCAGTGAGTTTTCAGGGGGTAAAGCTTTCTTT
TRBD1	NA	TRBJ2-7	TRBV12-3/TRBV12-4	CASSHLGTGVEQYF	TGTGCCAGCAGCCACCTTGGGACAGGGGTCGAGCAGTACTTC
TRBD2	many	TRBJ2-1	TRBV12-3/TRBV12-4	CASTSGTFSSYNEQFF	TGTGCCAGCACCAGCGGGACTTTCAGCTCCTACAATGAGCAGTTCTTC
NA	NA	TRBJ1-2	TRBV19	CASSPTGAFRYGYTF	TGTGCCAGTAGCCCTACAGGCGCATTTAGGTATGGCTACACCTTC
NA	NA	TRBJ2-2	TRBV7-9	CASSLDTGALDTGELFF	TGTGCCAGCAGCTTAGATACAGGAGCATTGGACACCGGGGAGCTGTTTTTT
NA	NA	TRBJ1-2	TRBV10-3	CAITDPGKAEGYTF	TGTGCCATCACCGACCCAGGGAAGGCGGAAGGCTACACCTTC
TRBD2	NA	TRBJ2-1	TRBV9	CASSVVRSGEGRRNEQFF	TGTGCCAGCAGCGTAGTGAGGTCGGGGGAGGGCCGTCGGAATGAGCAGTTCTTC
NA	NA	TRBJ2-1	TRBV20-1	CSAKLGGSYNEQFF	TGCAGTGCCAAACTGGGGGGCTCCTACAATGAGCAGTTCTTC
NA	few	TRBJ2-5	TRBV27	CASRPMTADRETQYF	TGTGCCAGCAGGCCGATGACGGCGGATAGGGAGACCCAGTACTTC
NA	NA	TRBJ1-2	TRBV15	CATSRDPPRENYGYTF	TGTGCCACCAGCAGAGACCCACCCAGAGAGAACTATGGCTACACCTTC
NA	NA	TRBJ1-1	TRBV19	CASMAAGAVFTEAFF	TGTGCCAGTATGGCGGCGGGGGCGGTTTTCACTGAAGCTTTCTTT
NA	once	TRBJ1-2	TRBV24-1	CATGLWTNYGYTF	TGTGCCACCGGCCTATGGACTAACTATGGCTACACCTTC
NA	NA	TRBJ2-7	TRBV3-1	CASSQDNAYEQYF	TGTGCCAGCAGCCAAGATAACGCCTACGAGCAGTACTTC
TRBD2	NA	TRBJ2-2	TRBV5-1	CASSLEVSGSAGELFF	TGCGCCAGCAGCTTGGAGGTTAGCGGGAGCGCCGGGGAGCTGTTTTTT
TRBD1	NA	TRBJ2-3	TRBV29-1	CSVDRGGVDTQYF	TGCAGCGTAGACAGGGGTGGGGTAGATACGCAGTATTTT
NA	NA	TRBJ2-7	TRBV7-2	CASSLRQGRTSSF	TGTGCCAGCAGCCTCCGACAGGGAAGGACTAGCTCTTTC
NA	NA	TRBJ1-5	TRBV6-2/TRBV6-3	CASAKGGTGNQPQHF	TGTGCCAGCGCGAAGGGGGGTACTGGCAATCAGCCCCAGCATTTT
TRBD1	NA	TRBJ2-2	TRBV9	CASSGNRGGNTGELFF	TGTGCCAGCAGCGGAAACAGGGGCGGGAACACCGGGGAGCTGTTTTTT
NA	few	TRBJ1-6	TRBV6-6	CASSRKTGASPLHF	TGTGCCAGCAGCCGAAAGACGGGGGCTTCACCCCTCCACTTT
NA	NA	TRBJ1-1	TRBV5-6	CASSLGGRGTEAFF	TGTGCCAGCAGCTTGGGGGGCAGGGGTACTGAAGCTTTCTTT
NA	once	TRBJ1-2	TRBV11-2	CASSLGVAGEYGYTF	TGTGCCAGCAGCTTAGGCGTGGCAGGGGAGTATGGCTACACCTTC
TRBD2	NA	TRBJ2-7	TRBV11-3	CASSPRASGMSYEQYF	TGTGCCAGCAGCCCCCGGGCTAGCGGGATGTCTTACGAGCAGTACTTC
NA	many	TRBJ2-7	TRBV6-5	CASSYSGTYEQYF	TGTGCCAGCAGTTATTCAGGGACCTACGAGCAGTACTTC
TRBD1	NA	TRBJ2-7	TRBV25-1	CASSGGNRGGYEQYF	TGTGCCAGCAGTGGGGGGAACAGGGGTGGGTACGAGCAGTACTTC
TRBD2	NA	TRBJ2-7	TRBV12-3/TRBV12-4	CASSSKRLAKTYEQYF	TGTGCCAGCAGTTCCAAACGACTAGCGAAAACCTACGAGCAGTACTTC
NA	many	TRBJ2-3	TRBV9	CASSVAGSTDTQYF	TGTGCCAGCAGCGTTGCGGGGTCCACAGATACGCAGTATTTT
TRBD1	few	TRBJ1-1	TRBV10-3	CAIRPQGQGTEAFF	TGTGCCATCAGGCCACAGGGGCAGGGTACTGAAGCTTTCTTT
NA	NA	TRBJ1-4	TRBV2	CASIETTNEKLFF	TGTGCCAGCATAGAGACAACTAATGAAAAACTGTTTTTT
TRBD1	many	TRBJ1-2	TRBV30	CAWSVPEGQGTYGYTF	TGTGCCTGGAGTGTACCTGAGGGACAGGGAACCTATGGCTACACCTTC
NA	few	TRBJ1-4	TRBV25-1	CASTRSATPSTNEKLFF	TGTGCCAGCACCCGGTCGGCAACTCCATCCACTAATGAAAAACTGTTTTTT